The clone carrying this TCR beta chain appeared many times. The antigen is unknown. The record originates from a study of T cells in Graves' hyperthyroidism and ophthalmopathy. Overall study findings and caveats: Most thyroid clonotypes expanded above 0.001 were also detected in blood.

RNA transcripts gave rise to amplified TCR beta CDR3 regions. In the first-round RT-PCR of the TCR CDR3, the HTBI primer set was used. TCRdb re-analysed the multiplex PCR reads in MiXCR, keeping a single row per CDR3 protein. The top ten clones hold around a third of a sample with approximately 400,000 distinct CDR3 sequences, more than 13% of them seen once. In germline, CDR1 is KGHDR, CDR2 SFDVKD. V was cut by 3 bases and J by 5 bases, with 18 bases left in between. This CDR3 region has 16 residues. This chain links TRBV24-1 with TRBJ2-5; maybe TRBD2 (6 bases). Sequencing was done on a sample of blood. The TCR originated in a young woman with Graves' hyperthyroidism. The CDR3 DNA reads as TGTGCCACCAGTGATAACGCTTATGGGAGCGGGGAGACCCAGTACTTC. Translating gives CATSDNAYGSGETQYF.